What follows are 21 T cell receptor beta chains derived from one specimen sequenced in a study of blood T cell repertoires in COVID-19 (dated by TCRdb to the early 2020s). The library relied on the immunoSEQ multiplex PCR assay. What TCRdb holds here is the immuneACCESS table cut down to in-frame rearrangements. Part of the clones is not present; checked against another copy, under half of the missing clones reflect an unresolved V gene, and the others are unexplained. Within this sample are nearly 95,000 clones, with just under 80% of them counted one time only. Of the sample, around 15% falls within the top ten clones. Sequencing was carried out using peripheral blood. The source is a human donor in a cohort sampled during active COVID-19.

CDR3 sequence (DNA): TGCGCCAGCAACTTATTGGACAGTGTCGACGAGCAGTACTTC. Residues: CASNLLDSVDEQYF. The chain recombines TRBV5-1 with TRBJ2-7, with D perhaps matching TRBD1 (6 bases). This CDR3 has 14 residues. Germline V lookup: CDR1 SGHRS, CDR2 YFSETQ. V lost 6 bases and J 5 bases, leaving 18 bases between the germline ends.

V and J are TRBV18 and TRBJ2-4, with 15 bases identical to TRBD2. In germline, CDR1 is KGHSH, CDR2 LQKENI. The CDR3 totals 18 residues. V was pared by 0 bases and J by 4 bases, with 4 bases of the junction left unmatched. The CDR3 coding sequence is TGTGCCAGCTCACCACCGGGACTAGCGGGAGGATGGAAAAACATTCAGTACTTC. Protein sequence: CASSPPGLAGGWKNIQYF.

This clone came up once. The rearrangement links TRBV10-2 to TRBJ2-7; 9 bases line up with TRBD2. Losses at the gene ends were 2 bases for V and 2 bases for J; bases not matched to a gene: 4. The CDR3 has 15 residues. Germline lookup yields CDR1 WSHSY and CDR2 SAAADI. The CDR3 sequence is CASSESSGGAYEQYF. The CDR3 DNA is TGCGCCAGCAGTGAGAGTAGCGGGGGAGCCTACGAGCAGTACTTC.

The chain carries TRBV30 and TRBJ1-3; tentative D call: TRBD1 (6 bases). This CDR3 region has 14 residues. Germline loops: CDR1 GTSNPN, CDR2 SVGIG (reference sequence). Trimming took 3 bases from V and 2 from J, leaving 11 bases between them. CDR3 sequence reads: CAWRIQGAGNTIYF. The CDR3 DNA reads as TGTGCCTGGAGGATACAGGGTGCTGGAAACACCATATATTTT.

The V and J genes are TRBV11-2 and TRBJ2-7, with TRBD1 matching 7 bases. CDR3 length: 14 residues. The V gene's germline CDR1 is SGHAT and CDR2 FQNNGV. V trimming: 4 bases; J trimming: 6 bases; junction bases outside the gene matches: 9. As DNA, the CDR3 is TGTGCCAGCAGCTCCATAGGGACAGCCGCCGAGCAGTACTTC. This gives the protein CASSSIGTAAEQYF.

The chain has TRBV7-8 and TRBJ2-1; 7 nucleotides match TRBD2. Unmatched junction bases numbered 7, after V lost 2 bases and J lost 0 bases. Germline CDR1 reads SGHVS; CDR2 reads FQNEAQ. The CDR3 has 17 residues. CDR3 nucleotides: TGTGCCAGCAGCTTAATGGGAGGGGTAAGCTCCTACAATGAGCAGTTCTTC. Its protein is CASSLMGGVSSYNEQFF.

This chain's CDR3 is CASSKDTNEKLFF. CDR3 DNA sequence: TGCGCCAGCAGCAAAGACACAAATGAAAAACTGTTTTTT. This sequence joins TRBV5-1 and TRBJ1-4, with unresolved D. Germline V CDR1 and CDR2: SGHRS, YFSETQ. V was pared by 4 bases and J by 5 bases, with 9 bases between. This CDR3 has 13 amino acids.

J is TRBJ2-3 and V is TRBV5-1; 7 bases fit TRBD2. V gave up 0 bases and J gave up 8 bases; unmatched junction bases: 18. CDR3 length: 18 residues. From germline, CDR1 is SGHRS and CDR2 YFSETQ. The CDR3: CASSLDSLYGGESRTQYF. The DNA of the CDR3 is TGCGCCAGCAGCTTGGATAGCTTATATGGGGGGGAAAGCCGTACGCAGTATTTT.

The CDR3 bases are TGTGCCAGCAGAGCCACCAATGAGCAGTTCTTC. This codes for CASRATNEQFF. The gene calls are TRBV2 and TRBJ2-1; no clear D. Germline-derived CDR1 and CDR2 are SNHLY and FYNNEI. The ends were cut back, 6 bases at V and 6 bases at J, with 6 bases in the middle. CDR3 length equals 11 residues.

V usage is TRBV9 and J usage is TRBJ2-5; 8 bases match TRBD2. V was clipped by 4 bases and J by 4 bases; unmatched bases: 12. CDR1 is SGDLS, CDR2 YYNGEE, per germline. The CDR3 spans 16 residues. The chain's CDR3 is CASSPSGGRGAETQYF. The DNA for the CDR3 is TGTGCCAGCAGCCCTTCGGGAGGGAGGGGGGCAGAGACCCAGTACTTC. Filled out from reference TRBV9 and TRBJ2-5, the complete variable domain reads DSGVTQTPKHLITATGQRVTLRCSPRSGDLSVYWYQQSLDQGLQFLIQYYNGEERAKGNILERFSAQQFPDLHSELNLSSLELGDSALYFCASSPSGGRGAETQYFGPGTRLLVL.

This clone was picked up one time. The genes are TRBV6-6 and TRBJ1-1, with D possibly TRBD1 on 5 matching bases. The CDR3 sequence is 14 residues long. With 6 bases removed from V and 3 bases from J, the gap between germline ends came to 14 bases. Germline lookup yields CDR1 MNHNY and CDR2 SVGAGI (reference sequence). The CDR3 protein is CASSYTLGHTEAFF. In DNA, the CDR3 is TGTGCCAGCAGCTATACCCTGGGGCACACTGAAGCTTTCTTT.

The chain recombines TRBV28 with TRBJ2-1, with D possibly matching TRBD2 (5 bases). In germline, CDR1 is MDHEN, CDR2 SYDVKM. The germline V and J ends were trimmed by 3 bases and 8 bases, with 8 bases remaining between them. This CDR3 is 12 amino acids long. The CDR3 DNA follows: TGTGCCAGCAGTTTTGCGGAGGATGAGCAGTTCTTC. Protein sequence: CASSFAEDEQFF.

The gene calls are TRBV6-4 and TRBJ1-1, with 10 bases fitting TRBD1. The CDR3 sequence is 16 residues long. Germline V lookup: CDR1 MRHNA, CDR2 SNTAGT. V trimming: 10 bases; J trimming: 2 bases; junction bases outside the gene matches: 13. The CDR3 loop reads CATREEDRGFNTEAFF. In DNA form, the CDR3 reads TGTGCCACCAGGGAGGAGGACAGGGGGTTTAACACTGAAGCTTTCTTT.

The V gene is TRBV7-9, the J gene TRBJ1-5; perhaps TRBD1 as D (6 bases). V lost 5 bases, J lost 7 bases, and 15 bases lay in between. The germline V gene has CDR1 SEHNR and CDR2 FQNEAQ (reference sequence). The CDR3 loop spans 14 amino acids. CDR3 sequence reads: CASSLRGGGQPQHF. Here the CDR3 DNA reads TGTGCCAGCAGCCTCAGGGGCGGGGGCCAGCCCCAGCATTTT.

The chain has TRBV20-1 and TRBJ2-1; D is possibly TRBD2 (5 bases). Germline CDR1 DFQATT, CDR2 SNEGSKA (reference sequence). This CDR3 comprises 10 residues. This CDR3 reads CSPGYNEQFF. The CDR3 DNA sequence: TGCAGCCCGGGGTACAATGAGCAGTTCTTC.

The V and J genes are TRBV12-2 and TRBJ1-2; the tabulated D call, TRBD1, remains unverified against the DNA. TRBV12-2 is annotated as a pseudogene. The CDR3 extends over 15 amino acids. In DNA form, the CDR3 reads TGTGCAAGTCGCACGCGGACAGGGAATTCCGATGGCTACACCTTC. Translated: CASRTRTGNSDGYTF.

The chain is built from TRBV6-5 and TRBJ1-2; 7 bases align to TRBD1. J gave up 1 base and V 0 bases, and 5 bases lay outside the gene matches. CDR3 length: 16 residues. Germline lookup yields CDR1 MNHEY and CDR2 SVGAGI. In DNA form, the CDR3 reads TGTGCCAGCAGTTACTCAGGGGCAGGGGGTAACTATGGCTACACCTTC. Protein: CASSYSGAGGNYGYTF.

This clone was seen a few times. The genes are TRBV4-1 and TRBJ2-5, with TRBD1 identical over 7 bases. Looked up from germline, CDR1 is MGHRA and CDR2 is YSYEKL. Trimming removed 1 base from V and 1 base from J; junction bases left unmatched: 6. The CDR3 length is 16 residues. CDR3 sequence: CASSQGGTAAQETQYF. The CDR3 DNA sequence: TGCGCCAGCAGCCAAGGGGGGACAGCCGCCCAAGAGACCCAGTACTTC.

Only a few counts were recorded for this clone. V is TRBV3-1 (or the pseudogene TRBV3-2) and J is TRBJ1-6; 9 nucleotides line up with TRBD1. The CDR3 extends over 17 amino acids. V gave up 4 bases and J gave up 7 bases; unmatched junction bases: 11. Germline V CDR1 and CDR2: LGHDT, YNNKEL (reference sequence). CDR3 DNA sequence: TGTGCCAGCAGCCCAACCAAAGGTACAGGGGGCAATTCACCCCTCCACTTT. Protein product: CASSPTKGTGGNSPLHF.

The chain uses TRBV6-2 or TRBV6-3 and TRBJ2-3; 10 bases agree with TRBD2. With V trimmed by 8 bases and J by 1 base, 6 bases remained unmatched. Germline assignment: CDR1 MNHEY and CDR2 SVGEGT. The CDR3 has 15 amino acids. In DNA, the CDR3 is TGTGCCAGCCGCCGGACTAGCGGTCGCACAGATACGCAGTATTTT. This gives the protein CASRRTSGRTDTQYF.

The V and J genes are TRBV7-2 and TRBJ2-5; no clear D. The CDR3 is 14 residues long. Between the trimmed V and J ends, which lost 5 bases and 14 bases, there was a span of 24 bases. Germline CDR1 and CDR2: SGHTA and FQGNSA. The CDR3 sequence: CASSPATAGVNGYF. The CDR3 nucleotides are TGTGCCAGCAGCCCCGCTACAGCCGGTGTCAACGGTTACTTC.